This T cell receptor (beta chain) was recovered during a study of graft-versus-host responses after intestinal transplantation. Study context: Multivisceral, liver-intestinal, or isolated intestinal transplants were given to recipients. Among the recipients, all got anti-thymocyte globulin induction and then tacrolimus and steroids for 3 to 4 years.

There are a few counts of this clone. What it recognizes is unknown. CDR3 size: 12 residues. V shed 0 bases and J shed 9 bases, with 3 bases lying between them. Per the germline V gene, CDR1 is SGHDN and CDR2 is FVKESK. TCRdb's copy holds only in-frame clones and misses some; the assay was immunoSEQ multiplex PCR. The top ten clones hold 0.39% of a sample with 70,000 or so clones, roughly 84% of them seen once. This sequence originates from a human donor who was the organ donor for an intestinal transplant. The sample in question was unstimulated CD4+ T cells sorted from spleen or lymph node cells, obtained before transplant. The V call is TRBV14, the J call TRBJ1-6; D not certain. The CDR3 sequence is CASSQDLSPLHF. The DNA for the CDR3 is TGTGCCAGCAGCCAAGACCTTTCACCCCTCCACTTT.